The T cell receptor beta chain under discussion was sequenced for a study of OX40 agonist ivuxolimab in advanced cancers. Study as a whole: It was ivuxolimab, an agonistic anti-OX40 (CD134) antibody, that patients were treated with. Prior checkpoint blockade (anti-PD-1, anti-PD-L1 or anti-CTLA-4) was permitted; approximately 41% had it. Study-wide points: Within 6 weeks, CD4+ and CD8+ blood T cells expanded clonally at 0.1 to 3.0 mg/kg. The work left the antigen specificity of expanded peripheral T cells undetermined.

Concerning this clone: Antigen: not known.

Clones were read by immunoSEQ multiplex PCR, and TCRdb kept only the in-frame ones, dropping some. The data show about 66,000 clones, roughly nine tenths seen once. V was trimmed by 6 bases and J by 3 bases, leaving 6 bases between them. The germline CDR1 and CDR2 sequences are DFQATT and SNEGSKA (reference sequence). The CDR3 loop spans 10 amino acids. The rearrangement links TRBV20-1 to TRBJ2-7; D gene unclear. Here the sequenced sample was CD4+ or CD8+ T cells sorted from blood, taken in a trial of the OX40 agonist ivuxolimab. The clonotype was recovered from an adult with an advanced solid tumor such as melanoma, head and neck, liver or kidney cancer. This chain's CDR3 is CSAVNYEQYF. The CDR3 bases are TGCAGTGCAGTCAACTACGAGCAGTACTTC.